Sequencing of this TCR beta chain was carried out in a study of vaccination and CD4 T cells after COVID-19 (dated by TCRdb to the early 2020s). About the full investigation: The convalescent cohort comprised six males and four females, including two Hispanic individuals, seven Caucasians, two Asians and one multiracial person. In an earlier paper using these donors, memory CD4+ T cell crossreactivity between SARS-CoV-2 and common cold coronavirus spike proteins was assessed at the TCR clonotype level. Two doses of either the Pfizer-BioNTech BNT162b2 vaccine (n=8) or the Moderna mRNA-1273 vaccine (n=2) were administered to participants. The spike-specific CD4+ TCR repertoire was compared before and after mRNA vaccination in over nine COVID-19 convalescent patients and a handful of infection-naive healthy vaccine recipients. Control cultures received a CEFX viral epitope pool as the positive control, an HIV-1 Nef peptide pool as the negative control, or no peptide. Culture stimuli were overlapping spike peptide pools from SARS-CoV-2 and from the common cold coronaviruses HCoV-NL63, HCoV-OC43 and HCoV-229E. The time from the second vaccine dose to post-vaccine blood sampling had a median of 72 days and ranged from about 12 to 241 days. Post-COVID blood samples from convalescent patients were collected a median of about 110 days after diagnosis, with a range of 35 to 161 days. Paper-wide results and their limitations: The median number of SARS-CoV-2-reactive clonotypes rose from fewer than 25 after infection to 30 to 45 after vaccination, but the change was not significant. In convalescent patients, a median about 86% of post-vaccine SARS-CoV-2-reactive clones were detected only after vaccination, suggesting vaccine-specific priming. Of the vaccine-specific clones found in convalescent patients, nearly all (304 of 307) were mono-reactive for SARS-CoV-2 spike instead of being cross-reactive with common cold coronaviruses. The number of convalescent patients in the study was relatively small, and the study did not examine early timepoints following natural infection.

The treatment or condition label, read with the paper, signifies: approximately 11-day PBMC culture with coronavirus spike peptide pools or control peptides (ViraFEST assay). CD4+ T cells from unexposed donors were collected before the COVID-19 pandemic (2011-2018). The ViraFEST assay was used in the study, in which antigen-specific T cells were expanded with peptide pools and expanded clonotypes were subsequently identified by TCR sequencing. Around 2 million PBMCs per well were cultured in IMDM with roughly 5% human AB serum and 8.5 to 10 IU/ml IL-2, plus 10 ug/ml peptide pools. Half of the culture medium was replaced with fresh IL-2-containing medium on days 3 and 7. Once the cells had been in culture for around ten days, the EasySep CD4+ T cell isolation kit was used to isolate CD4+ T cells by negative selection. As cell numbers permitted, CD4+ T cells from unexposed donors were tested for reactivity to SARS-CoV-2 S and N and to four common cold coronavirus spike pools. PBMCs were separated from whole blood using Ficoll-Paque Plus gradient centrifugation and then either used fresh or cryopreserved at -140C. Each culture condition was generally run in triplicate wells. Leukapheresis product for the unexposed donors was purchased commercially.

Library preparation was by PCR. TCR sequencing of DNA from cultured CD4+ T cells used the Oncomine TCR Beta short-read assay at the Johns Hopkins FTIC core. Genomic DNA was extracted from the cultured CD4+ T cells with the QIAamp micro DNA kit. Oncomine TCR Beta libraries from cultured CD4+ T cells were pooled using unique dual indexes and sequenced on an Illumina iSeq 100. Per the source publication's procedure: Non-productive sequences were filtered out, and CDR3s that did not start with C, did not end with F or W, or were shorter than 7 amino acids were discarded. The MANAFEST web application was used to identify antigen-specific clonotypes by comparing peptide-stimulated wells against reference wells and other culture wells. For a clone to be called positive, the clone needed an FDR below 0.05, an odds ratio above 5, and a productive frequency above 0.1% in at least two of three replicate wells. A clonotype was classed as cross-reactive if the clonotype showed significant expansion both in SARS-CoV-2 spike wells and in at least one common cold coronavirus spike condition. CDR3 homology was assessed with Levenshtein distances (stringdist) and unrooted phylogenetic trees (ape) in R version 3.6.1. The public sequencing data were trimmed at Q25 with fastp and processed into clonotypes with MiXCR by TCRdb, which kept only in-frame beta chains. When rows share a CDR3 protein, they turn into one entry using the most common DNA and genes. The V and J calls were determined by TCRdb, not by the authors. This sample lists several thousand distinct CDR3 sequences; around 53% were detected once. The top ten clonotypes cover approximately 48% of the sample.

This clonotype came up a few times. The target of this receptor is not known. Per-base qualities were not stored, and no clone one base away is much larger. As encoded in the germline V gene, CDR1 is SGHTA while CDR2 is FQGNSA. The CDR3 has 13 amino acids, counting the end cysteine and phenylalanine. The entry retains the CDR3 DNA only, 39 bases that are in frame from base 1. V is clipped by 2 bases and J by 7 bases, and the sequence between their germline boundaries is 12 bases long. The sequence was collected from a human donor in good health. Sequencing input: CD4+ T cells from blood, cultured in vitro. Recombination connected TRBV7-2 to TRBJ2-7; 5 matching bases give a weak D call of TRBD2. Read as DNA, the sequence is TGTGCCAGCAGCTTAAACCCCCGGGGAGAGCAGTACTTC. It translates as CASSLNPRGEQYF. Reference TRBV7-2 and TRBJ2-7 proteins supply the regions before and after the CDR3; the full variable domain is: GAGVSQSPSNKVTEKGKDVELRCDPISGHTALYWYRQSLGQGLEFLIYFQGNSAPDKSGLPSDRFSAERTGGSVSTLTIQRTQQEDSAVYLCASSLNPRGEQYFGPGTRLTVT.